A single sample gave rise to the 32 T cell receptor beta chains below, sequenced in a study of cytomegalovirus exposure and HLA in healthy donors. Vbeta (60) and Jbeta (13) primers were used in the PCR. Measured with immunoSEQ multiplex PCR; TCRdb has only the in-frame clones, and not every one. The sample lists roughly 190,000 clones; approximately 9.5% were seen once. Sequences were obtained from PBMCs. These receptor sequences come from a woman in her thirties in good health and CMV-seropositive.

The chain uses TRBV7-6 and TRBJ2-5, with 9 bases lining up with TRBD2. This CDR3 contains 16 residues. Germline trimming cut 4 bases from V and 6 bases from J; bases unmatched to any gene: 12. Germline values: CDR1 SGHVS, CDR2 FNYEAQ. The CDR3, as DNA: TGTGCCAGCAGCTACGGGACGGGCAGCGGGGGGCAGACCCAGTACTTC. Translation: CASSYGTGSGGQTQYF.

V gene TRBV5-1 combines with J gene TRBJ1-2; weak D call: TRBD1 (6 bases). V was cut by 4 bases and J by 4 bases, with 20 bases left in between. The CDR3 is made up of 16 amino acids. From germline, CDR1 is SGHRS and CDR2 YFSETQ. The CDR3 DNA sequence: TGCGCCAGCAGCGATGGTTACCCAGGGGCGGTCTATGGCTACACCTTC. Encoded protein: CASSDGYPGAVYGYTF.

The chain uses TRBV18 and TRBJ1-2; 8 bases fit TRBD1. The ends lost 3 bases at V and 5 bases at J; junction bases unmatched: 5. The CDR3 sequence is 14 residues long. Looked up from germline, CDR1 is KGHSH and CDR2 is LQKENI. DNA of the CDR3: TGTGCCAGCTCACCTAAGACAGGGGTTTATGGCTACACCTTC. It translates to CASSPKTGVYGYTF.

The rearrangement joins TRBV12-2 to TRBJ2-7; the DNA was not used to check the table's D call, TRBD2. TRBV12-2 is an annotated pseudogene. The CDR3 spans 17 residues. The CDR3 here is CASRLSIWRATHHEQYF. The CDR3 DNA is TGTGCAAGTCGCTTAAGTATCTGGAGGGCCACGCACCACGAGCAGTACTTC.

The CDR3 nucleotides read TGTGCCAGCTCTCTCTCCGGGACTAGCCTCAATGAGCAGTTCTTC. Translating gives CASSLSGTSLNEQFF. The chain uses TRBV18 and TRBJ2-1; TRBD2 matches 9 bases. J gave up 6 bases and V 6 bases, and 9 bases lay outside the gene matches. This CDR3 is built from 15 residues. CDR1 is KGHSH, CDR2 LQKENI, per germline.

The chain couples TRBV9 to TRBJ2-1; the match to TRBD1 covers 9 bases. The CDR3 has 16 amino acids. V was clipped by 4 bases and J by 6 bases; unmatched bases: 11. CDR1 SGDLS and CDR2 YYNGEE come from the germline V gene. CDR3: CASSIEAGTGSNEQFF. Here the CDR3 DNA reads TGTGCCAGCAGCATAGAAGCCGGGACAGGGAGCAATGAGCAGTTCTTC.

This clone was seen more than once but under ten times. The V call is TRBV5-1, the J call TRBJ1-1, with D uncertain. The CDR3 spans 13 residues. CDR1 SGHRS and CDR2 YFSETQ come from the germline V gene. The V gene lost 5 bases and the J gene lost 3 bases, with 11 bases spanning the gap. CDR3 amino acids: CASSPREDTEAFF. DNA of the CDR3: TGCGCCAGCAGTCCCAGAGAGGACACTGAAGCTTTCTTT.

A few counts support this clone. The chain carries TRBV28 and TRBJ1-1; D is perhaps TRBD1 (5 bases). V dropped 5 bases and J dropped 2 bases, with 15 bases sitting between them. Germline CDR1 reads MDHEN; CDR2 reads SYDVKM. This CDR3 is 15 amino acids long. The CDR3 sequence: CASSAYRRINTEAFF. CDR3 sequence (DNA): TGTGCCAGCAGTGCGTACAGGAGAATCAACACTGAAGCTTTCTTT.

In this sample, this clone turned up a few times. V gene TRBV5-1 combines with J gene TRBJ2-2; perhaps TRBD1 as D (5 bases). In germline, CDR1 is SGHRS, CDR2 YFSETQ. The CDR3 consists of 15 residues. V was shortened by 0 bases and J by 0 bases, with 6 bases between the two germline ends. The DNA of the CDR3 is TGCGCCAGCAGCTTGGACAGGCCGAACACCGGGGAGCTGTTTTTT. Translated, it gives CASSLDRPNTGELFF.

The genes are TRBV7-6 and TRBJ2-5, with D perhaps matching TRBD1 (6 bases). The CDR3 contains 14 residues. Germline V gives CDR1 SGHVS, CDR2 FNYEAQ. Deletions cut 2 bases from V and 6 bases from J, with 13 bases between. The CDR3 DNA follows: TGTGCCAGCAGCTTATTAGGGGGTAGGCAGACCCAGTACTTC. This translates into CASSLLGGRQTQYF.

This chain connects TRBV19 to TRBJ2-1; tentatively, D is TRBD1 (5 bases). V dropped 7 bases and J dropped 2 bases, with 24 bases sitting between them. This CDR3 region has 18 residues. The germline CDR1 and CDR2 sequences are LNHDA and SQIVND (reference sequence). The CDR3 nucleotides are TGTGCCAGTACCAGACAGAGCGAGACGCGGAACCCCTACAATGAGCAGTTCTTC. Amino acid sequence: CASTRQSETRNPYNEQFF.

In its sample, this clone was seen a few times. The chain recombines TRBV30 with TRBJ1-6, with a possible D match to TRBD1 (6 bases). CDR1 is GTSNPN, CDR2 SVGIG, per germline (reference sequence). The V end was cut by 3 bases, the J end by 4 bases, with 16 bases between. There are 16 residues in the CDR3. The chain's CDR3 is CAWRGTLGTYNSPLHF. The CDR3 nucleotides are TGTGCCTGGAGAGGGACATTAGGAACATATAATTCACCCCTCCACTTT. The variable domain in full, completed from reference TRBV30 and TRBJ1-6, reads SQTIHQWPATLVQPVGSPLSLECTVEGTSNPNLYWYRQAAGRGLQLLFYSVGIGQISSEVPQNLSASRPQDRQFILSSKKLLLSDSGFYLCAWRGTLGTYNSPLHFGNGTRLTVT.

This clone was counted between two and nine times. CDR3 DNA sequence: TGTGCCAGTAGTAGCGGATCCTATAATTCACCCCTCCACTTT. Translating gives CASSSGSYNSPLHF. The chain couples TRBV19 to TRBJ1-6; D unclear. Trimming left V 4 bases short and J 1 base short, with 5 bases between. The CDR3 sequence is 14 residues long. CDR1 and CDR2 (germline): LNHDA, SQIVND (reference sequence).

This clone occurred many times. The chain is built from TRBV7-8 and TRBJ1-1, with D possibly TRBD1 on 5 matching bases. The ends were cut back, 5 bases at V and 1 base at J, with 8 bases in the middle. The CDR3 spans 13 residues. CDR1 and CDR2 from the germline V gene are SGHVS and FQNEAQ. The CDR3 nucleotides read TGTGCCAGCAGCCTTCAGGGGAACACTGAAGCTTTCTTT. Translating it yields CASSLQGNTEAFF.

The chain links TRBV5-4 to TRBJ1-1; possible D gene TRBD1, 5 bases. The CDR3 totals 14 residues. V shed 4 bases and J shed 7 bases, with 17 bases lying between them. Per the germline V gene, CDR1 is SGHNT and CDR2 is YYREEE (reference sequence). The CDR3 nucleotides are TGTGCCAGCAGCACATACCGGGGCGGGGGTGAAGCTTTCTTT. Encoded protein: CASSTYRGGGEAFF.

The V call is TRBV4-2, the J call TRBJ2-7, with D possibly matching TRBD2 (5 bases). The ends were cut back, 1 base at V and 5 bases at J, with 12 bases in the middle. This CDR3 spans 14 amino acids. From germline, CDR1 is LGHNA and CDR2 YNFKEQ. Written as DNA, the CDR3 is TGTGCCAGCAGCCAAGGGGGAGAGGGCCACGAGCAGTACTTC. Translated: CASSQGGEGHEQYF.

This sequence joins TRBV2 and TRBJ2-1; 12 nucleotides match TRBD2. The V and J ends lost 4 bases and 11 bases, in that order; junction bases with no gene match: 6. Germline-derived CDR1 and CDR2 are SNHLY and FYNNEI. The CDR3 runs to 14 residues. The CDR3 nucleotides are TGTGCCAGCAGTGTAACTAGCGGGAGGACAAAGCAGTTCTTC. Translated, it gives CASSVTSGRTKQFF.

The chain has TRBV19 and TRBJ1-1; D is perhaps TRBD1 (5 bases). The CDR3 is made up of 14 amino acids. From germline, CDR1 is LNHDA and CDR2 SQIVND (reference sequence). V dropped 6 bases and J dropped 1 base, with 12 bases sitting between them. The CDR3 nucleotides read TGTGCCAGTAGGGCAGGGTTGGAGAACACTGAAGCTTTCTTT. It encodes CASRAGLENTEAFF.

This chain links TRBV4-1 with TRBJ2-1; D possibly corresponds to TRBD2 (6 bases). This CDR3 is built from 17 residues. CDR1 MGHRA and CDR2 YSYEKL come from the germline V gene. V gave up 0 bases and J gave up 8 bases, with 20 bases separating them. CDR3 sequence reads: CASSQDRAGGVFDEQFF. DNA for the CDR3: TGCGCCAGCAGCCAAGATCGAGCGGGTGGAGTTTTTGATGAGCAGTTCTTC.

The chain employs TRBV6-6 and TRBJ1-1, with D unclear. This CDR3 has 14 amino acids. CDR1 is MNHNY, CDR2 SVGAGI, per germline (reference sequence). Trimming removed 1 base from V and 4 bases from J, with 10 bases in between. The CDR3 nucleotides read TGTGCCAGCAGTTACTATCGGGGTAGCACTGAAGCTTTCTTT. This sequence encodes CASSYYRGSTEAFF.

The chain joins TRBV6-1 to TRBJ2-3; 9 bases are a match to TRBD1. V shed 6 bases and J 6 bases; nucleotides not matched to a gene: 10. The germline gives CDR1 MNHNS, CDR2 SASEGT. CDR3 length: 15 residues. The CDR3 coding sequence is TGTGCCAGCAGCCAAATATGGGACAGGGCCGATACGCAGTATTTT. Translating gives CASSQIWDRADTQYF.

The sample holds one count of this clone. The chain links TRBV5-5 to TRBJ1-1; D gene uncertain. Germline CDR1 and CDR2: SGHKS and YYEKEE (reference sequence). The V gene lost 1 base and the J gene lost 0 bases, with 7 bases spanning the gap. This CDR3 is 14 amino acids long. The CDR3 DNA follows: TGTGCCAGCAGCTTGCTACCCATGAACACTGAAGCTTTCTTT. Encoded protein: CASSLLPMNTEAFF. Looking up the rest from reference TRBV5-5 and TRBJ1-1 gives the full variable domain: DAGVTQSPTHLIKTRGQQVTLRCSPISGHKSVSWYQQVLGQGPQFIFQYYEKEERGRGNFPDRFSARQFPNYSSELNVNALLLGDSALYLCASSLLPMNTEAFFGQGTRLTVV.

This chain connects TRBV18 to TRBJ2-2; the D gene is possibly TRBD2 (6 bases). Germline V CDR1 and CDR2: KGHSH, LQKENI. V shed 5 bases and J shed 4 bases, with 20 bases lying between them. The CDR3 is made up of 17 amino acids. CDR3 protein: CASSWAGGGHRTGELFF. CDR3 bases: TGTGCCAGCTCATGGGCAGGCGGAGGGCATCGCACCGGGGAGCTGTTTTTT.

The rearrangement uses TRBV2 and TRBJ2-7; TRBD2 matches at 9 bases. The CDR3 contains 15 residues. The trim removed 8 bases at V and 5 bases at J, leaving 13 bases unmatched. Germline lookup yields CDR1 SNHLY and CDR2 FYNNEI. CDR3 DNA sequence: TGTGCCAGCTGTTCTCGGGGCGGGAGGGCCCACGAGCAGTACTTC. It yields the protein CASCSRGGRAHEQYF.

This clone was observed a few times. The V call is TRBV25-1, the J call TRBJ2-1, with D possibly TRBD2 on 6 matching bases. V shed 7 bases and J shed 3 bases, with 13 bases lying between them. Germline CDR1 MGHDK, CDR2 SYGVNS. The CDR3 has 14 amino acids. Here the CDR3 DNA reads TGTGCCAGCATCGGGGGATCGTTCTACAATGAGCAGTTCTTC. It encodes CASIGGSFYNEQFF.

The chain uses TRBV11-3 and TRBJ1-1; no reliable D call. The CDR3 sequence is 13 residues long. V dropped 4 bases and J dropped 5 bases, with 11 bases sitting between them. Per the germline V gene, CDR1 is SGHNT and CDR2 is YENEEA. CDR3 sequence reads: CASSSEGGTEAFF. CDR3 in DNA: TGTGCCAGCAGCTCGGAGGGCGGTACTGAAGCTTTCTTT. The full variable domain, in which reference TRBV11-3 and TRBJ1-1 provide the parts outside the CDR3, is EAGVVQSPRYKIIEKKQPVAFWCNPISGHNTLYWYLQNLGQGPELLIRYENEEAVDDSQLPKDRFSAERLKGVDSTLKIQPAELGDSAVYLCASSSEGGTEAFFGQGTRLTVV.

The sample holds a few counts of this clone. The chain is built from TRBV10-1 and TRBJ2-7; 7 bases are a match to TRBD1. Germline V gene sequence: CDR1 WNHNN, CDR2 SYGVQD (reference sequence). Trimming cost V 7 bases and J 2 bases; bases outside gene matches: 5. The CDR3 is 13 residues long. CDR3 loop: CASKKTGPYEQYF. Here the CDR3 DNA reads TGCGCCAGCAAAAAGACAGGGCCCTACGAGCAGTACTTC.

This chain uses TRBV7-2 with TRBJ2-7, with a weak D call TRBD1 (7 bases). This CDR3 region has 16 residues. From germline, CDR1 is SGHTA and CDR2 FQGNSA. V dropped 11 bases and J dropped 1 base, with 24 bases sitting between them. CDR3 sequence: CAVRVEGAIASYEQYF. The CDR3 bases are TGTGCCGTTAGGGTGGAGGGGGCCATCGCGTCCTACGAGCAGTACTTC. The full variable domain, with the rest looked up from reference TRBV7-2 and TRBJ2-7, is GAGVSQSPSNKVTEKGKDVELRCDPISGHTALYWYRQSLGQGLEFLIYFQGNSAPDKSGLPSDRFSAERTGGSVSTLTIQRTQQEDSAVYLCAVRVEGAIASYEQYFGPGTRLTVT.

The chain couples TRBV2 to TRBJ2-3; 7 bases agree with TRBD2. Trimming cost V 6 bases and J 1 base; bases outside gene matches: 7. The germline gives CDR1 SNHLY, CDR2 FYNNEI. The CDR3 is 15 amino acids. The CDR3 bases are TGTGCCAGCAGGCTACTCGCGGGAGGCACAGATACGCAGTATTTT. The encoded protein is CASRLLAGGTDTQYF.

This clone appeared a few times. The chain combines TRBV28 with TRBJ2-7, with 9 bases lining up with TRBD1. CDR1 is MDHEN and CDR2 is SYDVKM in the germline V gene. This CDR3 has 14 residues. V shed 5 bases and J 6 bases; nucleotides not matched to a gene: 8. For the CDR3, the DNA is TGTGCCAGCAGTCCGGGACAGGGAGTAAGCGAGCAGTACTTC. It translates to CASSPGQGVSEQYF. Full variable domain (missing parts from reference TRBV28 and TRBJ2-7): DVKVTQSSRYLVKRTGEKVFLECVQDMDHENMFWYRQDPGLGLRLIYFSYDVKMKEKGDIPEGYSVSREKKERFSLILESASTNQTSMYLCASSPGQGVSEQYFGPGTRLTVT.

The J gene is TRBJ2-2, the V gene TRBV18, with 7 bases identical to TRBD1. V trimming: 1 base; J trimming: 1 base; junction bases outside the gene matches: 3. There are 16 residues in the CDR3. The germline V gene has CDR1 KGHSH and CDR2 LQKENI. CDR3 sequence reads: CASSPQGAWNTGELFF. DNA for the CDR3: TGTGCCAGCTCACCACAGGGGGCTTGGAACACCGGGGAGCTGTTTTTT.

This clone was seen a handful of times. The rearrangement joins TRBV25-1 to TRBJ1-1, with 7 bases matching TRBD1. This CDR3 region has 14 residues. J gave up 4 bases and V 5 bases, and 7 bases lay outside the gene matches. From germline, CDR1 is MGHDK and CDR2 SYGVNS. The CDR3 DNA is TGTGCCAGCAGTAAAACAGGGGCGCCCACTGAAGCTTTCTTT. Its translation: CASSKTGAPTEAFF.